The T cell receptor beta chain under discussion was sequenced for a study of T cell responses to AZD1222 COVID-19 vaccine. Study at large: Second-dose intervals of approximately 4 or approximately 12 weeks were pooled.

Germline assignment: CDR1 MNHEY and CDR2 SMNVEV (reference sequence). V lost 4 bases and J lost 1; bases outside the gene matches: 3. The length of the CDR3 is 15 residues. Sequenced by immunoSEQ multiplex PCR; TCRdb stores in-frame clones only, minus some. The table records 110,000 to 150,000 clones, about 93% of them present only once. In the case of this clone: The antigen is not known.

General observations from the study: Distributed over spike, vaccine-associated CD4 TCRs predominated at 160-218 and 743-854. White British donors predominated, females outnumbered males, and clonal diversity was possibly underestimated. Rises in breadth and depth of Spike-specific TCRs came after two AZD1222 doses.

The chain links TRBV27 to TRBJ2-7, with 11 bases fitting TRBD2. The sample in question was peripheral blood, obtained on day 0 of AZD1222 vaccination. This receptor was identified in an adult in good health. Here the CDR3 DNA reads TGTGCCAGCAGTTCATTAGCGGGAGGGTCCTACGAGCAGTACTTC. Its protein product is CASSSLAGGSYEQYF.